This TCR beta chain was sequenced for a study of T cell responses to AZD1222 COVID-19 vaccine. Study results and caveats: Increased Spike-specific TCR breadth and depth were observed after two AZD1222 doses. The peak T cell response came first, and repertoires were sampled only after it. Females made up more of the donors, who were largely white British, and clonal diversity may have come out too low. Baseline seropositivity characterized only six AZD1222 recipients.

Using immunoSEQ multiplex PCR, the repertoire was profiled, and TCRdb retains in-frame clones only, with some absent. The repertoire holds about 90,000 clones, with more than 75% as singletons. Comments on this clone: Its antigen is undetermined.

The V and J ends lost 6 bases and 8 bases respectively, with 13 bases between them. Germline V gives CDR1 MDHEN, CDR2 SYDVKM. The CDR3 spans 12 residues. This chain links TRBV28 with TRBJ1-2; D remains unclear. This receptor was obtained from an adult in good health. This material consisted of peripheral blood, taken on day 0 of MenACWY control vaccination. CDR3: CASSVQAGGYTF. The CDR3 region has the DNA TGTGCCAGCAGCGTCCAGGCGGGGGGCTACACCTTC.